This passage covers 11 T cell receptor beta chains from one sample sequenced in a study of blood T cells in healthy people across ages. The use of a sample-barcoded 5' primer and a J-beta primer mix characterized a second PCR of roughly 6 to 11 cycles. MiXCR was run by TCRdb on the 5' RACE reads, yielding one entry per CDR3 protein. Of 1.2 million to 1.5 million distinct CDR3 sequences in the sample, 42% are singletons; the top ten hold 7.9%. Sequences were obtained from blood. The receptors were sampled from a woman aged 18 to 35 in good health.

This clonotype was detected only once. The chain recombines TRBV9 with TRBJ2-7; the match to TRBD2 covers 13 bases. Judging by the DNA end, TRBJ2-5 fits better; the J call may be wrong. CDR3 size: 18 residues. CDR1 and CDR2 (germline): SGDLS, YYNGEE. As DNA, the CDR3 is TGTGCCAGCAGCGTAGGAGGAGGACTAGCGGGGGATAAAGGGACCCAGTACTTC. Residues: CASSVGGGLAGDKGTQYF.

The CDR3 DNA sequence: TGTGCCAGCAGCGTAGGGAAAGGGAGGGTCCGAGGGAACCAAGAGACCCAGTACTTC. It encodes CASSVGKGRVRGNQETQYF. The chain has TRBV9 and TRBJ2-5, with 7 bases that match TRBD2. This CDR3 is 19 amino acids long. Per germline, CDR1 SGDLS and CDR2 YYNGEE. Trimming at V came to 0 bases and at J to 0 bases, leaving 14 bases not matched to a gene.

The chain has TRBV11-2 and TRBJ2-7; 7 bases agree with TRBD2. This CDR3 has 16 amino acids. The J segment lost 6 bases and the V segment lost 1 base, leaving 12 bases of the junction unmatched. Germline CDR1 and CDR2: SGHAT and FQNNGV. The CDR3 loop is CASSLGPPSGGFEQYF. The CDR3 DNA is TGTGCCAGCAGCTTAGGCCCACCTAGCGGAGGGTTCGAGCAGTACTTC. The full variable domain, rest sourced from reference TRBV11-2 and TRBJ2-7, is EAGVAQSPRYKIIEKRQSVAFWCNPISGHATLYWYQQILGQGPKLLIQFQNNGVVDDSQLPKDRFSAERLKGVDSTLKIQPAKLEDSAVYLCASSLGPPSGGFEQYFGPGTRLTVT.

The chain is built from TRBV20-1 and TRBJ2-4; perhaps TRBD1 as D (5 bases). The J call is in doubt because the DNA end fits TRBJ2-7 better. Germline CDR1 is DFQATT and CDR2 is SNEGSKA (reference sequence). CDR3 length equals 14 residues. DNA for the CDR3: TGCAGTGCTACAGTCAGGGCAGGTACATACGAGCAGTACTTC. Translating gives CSATVRAGTYEQYF.

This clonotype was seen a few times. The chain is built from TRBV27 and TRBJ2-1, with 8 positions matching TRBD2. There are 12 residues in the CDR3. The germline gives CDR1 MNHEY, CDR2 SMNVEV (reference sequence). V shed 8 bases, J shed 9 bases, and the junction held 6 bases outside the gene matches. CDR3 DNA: TGTGCCAGCGGGACTAGTCTGCTTGAGCAGTTCTTC. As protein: CASGTSLLEQFF.

Written as DNA, the CDR3 is TGTGCCAGCAGCCAAGATATCACAGATACGCAGTATTTT. Translated, it gives CASSQDITDTQYF. The rearrangement links TRBV4-2 to TRBJ2-3, with no clear D. The CDR3 extends over 13 amino acids. The V gene lost 0 bases and the J gene lost 2 bases, with 3 bases spanning the gap. Germline CDR1 is LGHNA and CDR2 is YNFKEQ.

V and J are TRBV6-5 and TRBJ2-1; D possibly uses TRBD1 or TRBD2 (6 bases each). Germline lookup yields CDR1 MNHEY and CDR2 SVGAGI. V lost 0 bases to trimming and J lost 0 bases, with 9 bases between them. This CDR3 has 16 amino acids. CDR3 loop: CASSYSRDTSYNEQFF. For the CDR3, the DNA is TGTGCCAGCAGTTACTCGCGGGACACCTCCTACAATGAGCAGTTCTTC.

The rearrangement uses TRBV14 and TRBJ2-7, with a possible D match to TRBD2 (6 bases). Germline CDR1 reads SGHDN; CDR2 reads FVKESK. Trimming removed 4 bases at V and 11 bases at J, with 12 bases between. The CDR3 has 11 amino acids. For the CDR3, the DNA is TGTGCCAGCAGCCTCGGGACTCACAAGTACTTC. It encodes CASSLGTHKYF. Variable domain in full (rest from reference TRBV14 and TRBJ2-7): EAGVTQFPSHSVIEKGQTVTLRCDPISGHDNLYWYRRVMGKEIKFLLHFVKESKQDESGMPNNRFLAERTGGTYSTLKVQPAELEDSGVYFCASSLGTHKYFGPGTRLTVT.

CDR3 nucleotides: TGCGCCAGCAGCCAACCGGGACGGTGGAACATTCAGTACTTC. Encoded protein: CASSQPGRWNIQYF. The chain links TRBV5-1 to TRBJ2-5; D is tentatively TRBD1 or TRBD2 (5 bases each). The DNA end favors TRBJ2-4, so the J call may be wrong. The CDR3 covers 14 residues. In germline, CDR1 is SGHRS, CDR2 YFSETQ.

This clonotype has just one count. The CDR3 coding sequence is TGCGCCAGCAGCTGGGGTGGGGGCTCTGCAACTAATGAAAAACTGTTTTTT. Translating it yields CASSWGGGSATNEKLFF. The V gene is TRBV5-1, the J gene TRBJ1-4; D may be TRBD1 (6 bases). V lost 3 bases and J 0 bases, leaving 15 bases between the germline ends. The CDR3 is 17 amino acids. From germline, CDR1 is SGHRS and CDR2 YFSETQ. Filled out from reference TRBV5-1 and TRBJ1-4, the complete variable domain reads KAGVTQTPRYLIKTRGQQVTLSCSPISGHRSVSWYQQTPGQGLQFLFEYFSETQRNKGNFPGRFSGRQFSNSRSEMNVSTLELGDSALYLCASSWGGGSATNEKLFFGSGTQLSVL.

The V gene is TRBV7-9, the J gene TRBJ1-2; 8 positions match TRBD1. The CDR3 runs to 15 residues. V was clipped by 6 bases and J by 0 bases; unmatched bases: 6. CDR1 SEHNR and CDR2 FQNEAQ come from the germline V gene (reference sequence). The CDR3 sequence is CASRQGGQPNYGYTF. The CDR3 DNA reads TGTGCCAGCAGACAGGGGGGGCAACCTAACTATGGCTACACCTTC.